Each of the 24 T cell receptor beta chains below was sequenced from the same sample in a study of T-cell reconstitution after alpha-beta-depleted transplantation in children. Preparation of the TCRbeta library was carried out with unique molecular identifiers. MiXCR, applied by TCRdb to the PCR reads, yields one record per CDR3 protein. In the table there are 300,000 to 400,000 distinct CDR3 sequences, roughly 15% of which are singletons. The specimen was PBMCs, mostly from graft donor cells, collected 360 days after TCRalphabeta/CD19-depleted stem cell transplant. The receptors shown here come from a male patient aged 2 to 10 who had a stem cell transplant for acute lymphoblastic leukemia, so the T cells may come from the graft donor.

This clonotype has a handful of counts. J is TRBJ2-7 and V is TRBV28, with TRBD1 matching 11 bases. This CDR3 contains 15 residues. Germline loops: CDR1 MDHEN, CDR2 SYDVKM. V trimming: 4 bases; J trimming: 2 bases; junction bases outside the gene matches: 4. Here the CDR3 DNA reads TGTGCCAGCAGTTCCGGACAGGGGGCAACCTACGAGCAGTACTTC. It codes for CASSSGQGATYEQYF.

This rearrangement joins TRBV12-3 or TRBV12-4 to TRBJ2-5; 7 bases agree with TRBD1. V lost 6 bases to trimming and J lost 4 bases; unmatched junction nucleotides: 11. The CDR3 extends over 15 amino acids. This CDR3 reads CASRWGQSRGETQYF. In DNA form, the CDR3 reads TGTGCCAGCAGGTGGGGACAGTCAAGGGGAGAGACCCAGTACTTC.

This clonotype has just a few counts. This chain links TRBV15 with TRBJ2-7; possibly TRBD1 for D (6 bases). Looked up from germline, CDR1 is LNHNV and CDR2 is YYDKDF (reference sequence). With 8 bases removed from V and 3 bases from J, the gap between germline ends came to 14 bases. The CDR3 totals 13 residues. The CDR3 DNA follows: TGTGCCACCGGGGGCCCCGCGATCTACGAGCAGTACTTC. This translates into CATGGPAIYEQYF.

This chain uses TRBV12-3 or TRBV12-4 with TRBJ2-5, with 9 bases identical to TRBD2. This CDR3 is 16 amino acids long. J lost 2 bases, V lost 6 bases, and 10 bases had no gene match. The CDR3: CASSPRLADGQETQYF. In nucleotides, the CDR3 is TGTGCCAGCAGCCCCCGACTAGCGGACGGGCAAGAGACCCAGTACTTC.

The rearrangement joins TRBV27 to TRBJ2-1; 12 bases are shared with TRBD2. V trimming: 10 bases; J trimming: 2 bases; junction bases outside the gene matches: 3. Germline V CDR1 and CDR2: MNHEY, SMNVEV (reference sequence). CDR3 length: 14 residues. The CDR3: CAIASGRAYNEQFF. CDR3 nucleotides: TGTGCCATTGCTAGCGGGAGGGCCTACAATGAGCAGTTCTTC.

For this clonotype: Because it lacks the conserved phenylalanine or tryptophan at the end, this CDR3 is likely a read error. The chain combines TRBV9 with TRBJ2-5; 7 nucleotides agree with TRBD2. This CDR3 has 15 amino acids. Looked up from germline, CDR1 is SGDLS and CDR2 is YYNGEE. The V and J ends lost 0 bases and 4 bases, in that order; junction bases with no gene match: 6. The CDR3 DNA follows: TGTGCCAGCAGCGTAGATGCGACGGGAGGAGAGACCCAGTACTCC. Its translation is CASSVDATGGETQYS.

V gene TRBV20-1 combines with J gene TRBJ2-2, with TRBD2 matching 11 bases. V was clipped by 5 bases and J by 1 base; unmatched bases: 6. The CDR3 loop spans 16 amino acids. The germline V gene encodes CDR1 DFQATT and CDR2 SNEGSKA (reference sequence). The CDR3 DNA follows: TGCAGTGCTCGGACTAGCGGGTGGGAGAACACCGGGGAGCTGTTTTTT. It specifies CSARTSGWENTGELFF.

There are many counts of this clonotype. The chain uses TRBV5-8 and TRBJ2-1; TRBD1 agrees at 7 bases. The junction had 1 base not matched to a gene; V was cut back by 0 bases and J by 1 base. This CDR3 comprises 15 residues. Germline-derived CDR1 and CDR2 are SGHTS and YDEGEE. CDR3 protein: CASSLEGASYNEQFF. In DNA form, the CDR3 reads TGTGCCAGCAGCTTGGAGGGGGCGTCCTACAATGAGCAGTTCTTC.

The chain is built from TRBV20-1 and TRBJ2-4; 10 nucleotides agree with TRBD1. This CDR3 contains 13 residues. Germline CDR1 DFQATT, CDR2 SNEGSKA (reference sequence). The V gene end was trimmed by 6 bases and the J gene end by 3 bases; junction bases not matched to a gene: 2. The CDR3 region is CSAWDRGKNIQYF. CDR3 bases: TGCAGTGCGTGGGACAGGGGCAAAAACATTCAGTACTTC.

Regarding this clonotype: Possible read error: a much larger clone is one base away. This chain links TRBV28 with TRBJ2-3, with D possibly TRBD1 on 5 matching bases. Germline-derived CDR1 and CDR2 are MDHEN and SYDVKM. The CDR3 is made up of 15 amino acids. The CDR3 DNA sequence: TGTGCCAGCAGTTTAAGGCAGGGCAGCACAAATACGCAGTATTTT. This encodes CASSLRQGSTNTQYF.

The chain recombines TRBV5-1 with TRBJ2-7, with 9 nucleotides matching TRBD2. Looked up from germline, CDR1 is SGHRS and CDR2 is YFSETQ. This CDR3 comprises 15 residues. V lost 3 bases and J lost 5; bases outside the gene matches: 9. DNA for the CDR3: TGCGCCAGCAGCTCACCGGGACTAGCTACTGACGAGCAGTACTTC. Its protein is CASSSPGLATDEQYF.

This clonotype has a handful of counts. The V call is TRBV6-1, the J call TRBJ2-7; TRBD2 matches 8 bases. Trimming took 5 bases from V and 6 from J; bases not matched to a gene: 12. Germline CDR1 and CDR2: MNHNS and SASEGT. There are 15 residues in the CDR3. CDR3 sequence reads: CASSLAGLDGSEQYF. In nucleotides, the CDR3 is TGTGCCAGCAGTCTTGCGGGACTAGACGGGAGCGAGCAGTACTTC.

This clonotype was seen a handful of times. The chain combines TRBV4-3 with TRBJ2-3, with D possibly called TRBD1 or TRBD2 (5 bases each). There are 17 residues in the CDR3. The V gene's germline CDR1 is LGHNA and CDR2 YSLEER. Trimming removed 0 bases from V and 3 bases from J, with 16 bases in between. In DNA, the CDR3 is TGCGCCAGCAGCCAAGATCGGGTGGGGCCGGGGACAGATACGCAGTATTTT. Translated, it gives CASSQDRVGPGTDTQYF.

This clonotype was counted only a few times. This chain connects TRBV6-2 or TRBV6-3 to TRBJ2-7, with 10 bases matching TRBD2. The CDR3 has 15 amino acids. CDR1 is MNHEY and CDR2 is SVGEGT in the germline V gene. The ends lost 6 bases at V and 3 bases at J; junction bases unmatched: 8. This chain's CDR3 is CASSSPSGSFYEQYF. CDR3 DNA: TGTGCCAGCAGCTCCCCTAGCGGGAGTTTCTACGAGCAGTACTTC.

J is TRBJ1-1 and V is TRBV6-2 or TRBV6-3; D is unresolved. The ends were cut back, 2 bases at V and 6 bases at J, with 10 bases in the middle. Looked up from germline, CDR1 is MNHEY and CDR2 is SVGEGT. The CDR3 has 13 amino acids. Here the CDR3 reads CASSYHDPSEAFF. For the CDR3, the DNA is TGTGCCAGCAGTTACCATGACCCATCTGAAGCTTTCTTT.

V usage is TRBV9 and J usage is TRBJ1-4; perhaps TRBD1 as D (5 bases). The CDR3 is 14 amino acids. Trimming took 0 bases from V and 7 from J, leaving 10 bases between them. From germline, CDR1 is SGDLS and CDR2 YYNGEE. The CDR3 reads CASSVGGASEKLFF. The CDR3 nucleotides are TGTGCCAGCAGCGTAGGGGGCGCGAGTGAAAAACTGTTTTTT.

This clonotype was seen more than once but under ten times. The V and J genes are TRBV4-2 and TRBJ2-7, with D possibly TRBD2 on 6 matching bases. The CDR3 has 14 residues. Germline loops: CDR1 LGHNA, CDR2 YNFKEQ. Trimming took 3 bases from V and 2 from J, leaving 11 bases between them. The CDR3: CASSHSGPTYEQYF. The DNA for the CDR3 is TGTGCCAGCAGCCATAGCGGACCTACCTACGAGCAGTACTTC.

The V gene is TRBV4-1, the J gene TRBJ1-4, with D perhaps TRBD1 (5 bases). Per the germline V gene, CDR1 is MGHRA and CDR2 is YSYEKL. The CDR3 loop spans 17 amino acids. Trimming took 1 base from V and 8 from J, leaving 20 bases between them. The CDR3 sequence: CASSQGYSGGLWEKLFF. DNA for the CDR3: TGCGCCAGCAGCCAAGGATATTCTGGGGGTCTATGGGAAAAACTGTTTTTT.

The CDR3 region has the DNA TGTGCCAGCAGTGATTGGGAGGGGCCCACCTACGAGCAGTACTTC. This codes for CASSDWEGPTYEQYF. The chain recombines TRBV25-1 with TRBJ2-7; TRBD2 aligns across 7 bases. CDR1 and CDR2 (germline): MGHDK, SYGVNS. This CDR3 spans 15 amino acids. Trimming removed 3 bases from V and 2 bases from J; junction bases left unmatched: 7.

This chain joins TRBV6-1 and TRBJ2-3, with a weak D call TRBD2 (7 bases). V gave up 6 bases and J gave up 5 bases, with 18 bases separating them. There are 15 residues in the CDR3. Germline V gene data show CDR1 as MNHNS and CDR2 as SASEGT. The CDR3 nucleotides are TGTGCCAGCAGCGAGGGGGGGCTATCGGGAGATACGCAGTATTTT. Translated, it gives CASSEGGLSGDTQYF.

The rearrangement links TRBV6-2 or TRBV6-3 to TRBJ1-5; 7 bases line up with TRBD1. The trim removed 7 bases at V and 0 bases at J, leaving 9 bases unmatched. CDR1 is MNHEY and CDR2 is SVGEGT in the germline V gene. CDR3 size: 16 residues. The CDR3 DNA reads TGTGCCAGCAACCCTACAGGGGTCGATAGCAATCAGCCCCAGCATTTT. The encoded protein is CASNPTGVDSNQPQHF.

There are many counts of this clonotype. This rearrangement joins TRBV4-2 to TRBJ2-4, with a tentative D call TRBD1 (7 bases). Trimming removed 2 bases at V and 2 bases at J, with 13 bases between. Per the germline V gene, CDR1 is LGHNA and CDR2 is YNFKEQ. The CDR3 runs to 16 residues. The CDR3 DNA reads as TGTGCCAGCAGCCAAAGACAGGGAGGTACCAAAAACATTCAGTACTTC. Translation gives CASSQRQGGTKNIQYF.

This clonotype was counted a few times. V usage is TRBV4-2 and J usage is TRBJ1-1, with a weak D call TRBD1 (5 bases). The V and J ends lost 0 bases and 0 bases respectively, with 14 bases between them. The CDR3 sequence is 17 residues long. Germline-derived CDR1 and CDR2 are LGHNA and YNFKEQ. The CDR3 DNA sequence: TGTGCCAGCAGCCAAGAGCTGGGGACGGTTATGAACACTGAAGCTTTCTTT. Encoded protein: CASSQELGTVMNTEAFF.

This clonotype was observed a handful of times. CDR3 amino acids: CASSSLARDRGEDEQYF. The DNA of the CDR3 is TGTGCCAGCAGTTCTTTGGCTCGAGACAGGGGGGAGGACGAGCAGTACTTC. V and J are TRBV12-3 or TRBV12-4 and TRBJ2-7, with 9 nucleotides matching TRBD1. Trimming took 4 bases from V and 5 from J; bases not matched to a gene: 15. The CDR3 has 17 residues.